This T cell receptor beta chain comes out of a study of control samples from healthy donors and cancer patients. Sequencing used immunoSEQ multiplex PCR; TCRdb keeps in-frame clones, though not all of them. The repertoire holds under 140,000 clones, with 88% as singletons. The CDR3 length is 13 residues. The sample consisted of PBMCs. The origin of this receptor is a woman aged 55-69 years with lung cancer. The chain has TRBV21-1 and TRBJ1-2. TRBV21-1 constitutes a pseudogene. The CDR3 DNA reads as TGTGCCAGCAGCAAATCTAAAGCCAATGGCTACACCTTC. Translated, it gives CASSKSKANGYTF.